These T cell receptor beta chains were read from a single sample in a study of cytomegalovirus exposure and HLA in healthy donors. Produced via immunoSEQ multiplex PCR; TCRdb's table is partial and in-frame only. Here the sample spans about 160,000 clones, 60% to 80% being singletons. The sequenced sample consisted of PBMCs. Every receptor here comes from a woman in her forties or fifties in good health and CMV-seropositive. The CDR3 runs from the conserved cysteine through the conserved F or W. D genes are given only for firm matches. Size tells how often a clone was seen (once, few, many) or the class of an expanded clone, and some rows leave it out.

V	size	D	J	CDR3	DNA
TRBV7-2	-	TRBD1	TRBJ1-2	CASSVGGAGGYTF	TGTGCCAGCAGCGTAGGGGGCGCCGGTGGCTACACCTTC
TRBV7-9	few	TRBD1	TRBJ2-1	CASSLAETGDNEQFF	TGTGCCAGCAGCTTAGCGGAGACAGGGGACAATGAGCAGTTCTTC
TRBV5-1	-	-	TRBJ2-7	CASSRAGILEQYF	TGCGCCAGCAGCCGGGCGGGGATCCTCGAGCAGTACTTC
TRBV4-1	few	-	TRBJ1-1	CASSFDAGNTEAFF	TGCGCCAGCAGCTTCGACGCGGGGAACACTGAAGCTTTCTTT
TRBV10-3	-	TRBD1	TRBJ2-3	CAIRGDSSEVTQYF	TGTGCCATCAGGGGGGACAGTTCCGAGGTTACGCAGTATTTT
TRBV5-1	-	TRBD2	TRBJ2-5	CASSWTSGGVETQYF	TGCGCCAGCAGCTGGACTAGCGGGGGTGTAGAGACCCAGTACTTC
TRBV15	-	-	TRBJ2-2	CATSRGRTGELFF	TGTGCCACCTCCCGGGGGAGGACCGGGGAGCTGTTTTTT
TRBV9	once	TRBD2	TRBJ2-1	CASSSTLRRLAGVYNEQFF	TGTGCCAGCAGCTCCACTCTTAGACGACTAGCGGGAGTCTACAATGAGCAGTTCTTC
TRBV19	-	-	TRBJ1-2	CASSIAGYGYTF	TGTGCCAGTAGTATAGCCGGCTATGGCTACACCTTC
TRBV29-1	-	-	TRBJ1-4	CSGAGTTNEKLFF	TGCAGCGGTGCAGGGACAACTAATGAAAAACTGTTTTTT
TRBV4-3	-	-	TRBJ1-2	CASSQDYPGYGYTF	TGCGCCAGCAGCCAAGATTATCCAGGGTATGGCTACACCTTC
TRBV6-5	-	-	TRBJ1-4	CASSLRTGIGEKLFF	TGTGCCAGCAGTCTCCGTACAGGGATAGGTGAAAAACTGTTTTTT
TRBV10-3	few	-	TRBJ1-5	CAIRQGTATNQPQHF	TGTGCCATCAGGCAGGGGACGGCCACCAATCAGCCCCAGCATTTT
TRBV7-3	-	TRBD2	TRBJ2-7	CASSLTPGGEQYF	TGTGCCAGCAGCTTAACCCCCGGGGGGGAGCAGTACTTC
TRBV27	-	-	TRBJ1-2	CASSLGLNYGYTF	TGTGCCAGCAGTTTAGGCCTTAACTATGGCTACACCTTC
TRBV4-2	-	TRBD2	TRBJ2-7	CASSRRGVDYEQYF	TGTGCCAGCAGCCGACGGGGGGTGGACTACGAGCAGTACTTC
TRBV19	once	-	TRBJ1-2	CASSSRDWGYGYTF	TGTGCCAGTAGTTCCAGGGATTGGGGCTATGGCTACACCTTC
TRBV6-5	-	TRBD1	TRBJ1-2	CASRQGRVFGYTF	TGTGCCAGCAGACAGGGGCGGGTCTTTGGCTACACCTTC
TRBV27	-	TRBD2	TRBJ2-1	CASSSSPALAGGTYNEQFF	TGTGCCAGCAGTTCATCCCCCGCACTAGCGGGGGGGACCTACAATGAGCAGTTCTTC
TRBV6-4	once	TRBD1	TRBJ2-4	CASSLQGVAKNIQYF	TGTGCCAGCAGTTTACAGGGGGTAGCCAAAAACATTCAGTACTTC
TRBV7-7	-	TRBD1	TRBJ2-5	CASSTGTGVGETQYF	TGTGCTAGCAGCACCGGGACAGGTGTCGGAGAGACCCAGTACTTC
TRBV27	-	-	TRBJ1-2	CASSLTRGLGGYTF	TGTGCCAGCAGTTTAACGCGGGGGCTCGGGGGCTACACCTTC
TRBV19	-	TRBD1	TRBJ1-2	CASSSGTGVRYGYTF	TGTGCCAGTAGTAGTGGGACAGGGGTTCGGTATGGCTACACCTTC
TRBV9	few	-	TRBJ1-3	CASSVAMSSGNTIYF	TGTGCCAGCAGCGTAGCCATGAGCTCTGGAAACACCATATATTTT
TRBV27	few	-	TRBJ1-6	CASSLRGAGGNSPLHF	TGTGCCAGCAGTTTAAGAGGGGCCGGGGGTAATTCACCCCTCCACTTT
TRBV27	-	-	TRBJ1-1	CASSLGRRTEAFF	TGTGCCAGCAGTTTAGGACGGAGGACTGAAGCTTTCTTT
TRBV28	-	-	TRBJ2-1	CASSWRGSGYNEQFF	TGTGCCAGCAGTTGGCGGGGTAGCGGCTACAATGAGCAGTTCTTC
TRBV11-2	-	TRBD2	TRBJ2-7	CASSLDMTSGNREQYF	TGTGCCAGCAGCTTAGATATGACTAGCGGGAACCGCGAGCAGTACTTC
TRBV5-6	few	TRBD1	TRBJ1-3	CASSSTGVPGNTIYF	TGTGCCAGCAGCTCCACAGGGGTACCGGGAAACACCATATATTTT
TRBV7-9	-	-	TRBJ1-2	CASSSAASRSGYTF	TGTGCCAGCAGCTCGGCAGCCTCGAGGAGTGGCTACACCTTC
TRBV10-2	-	-	TRBJ2-3	CASSDLGHPQYF	TGCGCCAGCAGTGACCTAGGTCATCCGCAGTATTTT
TRBV9	-	TRBD2	TRBJ2-3	CASSATSGGTDTQYF	TGTGCCAGCAGCGCGACTAGCGGAGGCACAGATACGCAGTATTTT
TRBV10-3	-	TRBD2	TRBJ2-1	CAISAGPAGGQYNEQFF	TGTGCCATCAGTGCTGGTCCGGCGGGGGGGCAATACAATGAGCAGTTCTTC
TRBV7-9	-	-	TRBJ1-4	CASSKVRGGEKLFF	TGTGCCAGCAGCAAGGTCAGGGGTGGTGAAAAACTGTTTTTT
TRBV5-5	-	TRBD1	TRBJ1-2	CASSRAGTGVGYTF	TGTGCCAGCAGCAGAGCCGGGACAGGGGTCGGCTACACCTTC
TRBV2	-	-	TRBJ2-5	CASSSRTGQETQYF	TGTGCCAGCAGTTCCCGGACGGGACAAGAGACCCAGTACTTC
TRBV19	once	TRBD1	TRBJ1-3	CASSISGTGSSGNTIYF	TGTGCCAGTAGTATATCCGGGACAGGGAGCTCTGGAAACACCATATATTTT
TRBV2	-	TRBD1	TRBJ1-2	CASSLGQGSYGYTF	TGTGCCAGCAGTTTAGGACAGGGGTCCTATGGCTACACCTTC
TRBV10-2	-	TRBD2	TRBJ2-5	CASSGSSGAIGTQYF	TGCGCCAGCAGTGGATCTAGCGGGGCAATTGGAACCCAGTACTTC
TRBV28	-	TRBD2	TRBJ2-1	CASSSSSSGGYNEQFF	TGTGCCAGCAGTTCATCCTCTAGCGGGGGTTACAATGAGCAGTTCTTC
TRBV5-6	-	-	TRBJ2-6	CASSLVGSSGANVLTF	TGTGCCAGCAGCTTGGTCGGTAGCTCTGGGGCCAACGTCCTGACTTTC
TRBV10-3	-	TRBD1	TRBJ2-7	CAISEYTTGRSYEQYF	TGTGCCATCAGTGAGTATACGACAGGGCGTTCCTACGAGCAGTACTTC
TRBV7-8	-	-	TRBJ1-1	CASSSSQTGDTEAFF	TGTGCCAGCAGCTCGTCCCAGACAGGAGACACTGAAGCTTTCTTT
TRBV12-5	-	-	TRBJ1-1	CASGSDRYTEAFF	TGTGCTAGTGGTTCGGACAGATACACTGAAGCTTTCTTT
TRBV10-2	-	-	TRBJ1-4	CASSEVGHWEKLFF	TGCGCCAGCAGTGAAGTGGGCCATTGGGAAAAACTGTTTTTT
TRBV19	once	TRBD1	TRBJ2-7	CASSIDLETGGYEQYF	TGTGCCAGTAGTATAGATCTAGAGACAGGGGGCTACGAGCAGTACTTC